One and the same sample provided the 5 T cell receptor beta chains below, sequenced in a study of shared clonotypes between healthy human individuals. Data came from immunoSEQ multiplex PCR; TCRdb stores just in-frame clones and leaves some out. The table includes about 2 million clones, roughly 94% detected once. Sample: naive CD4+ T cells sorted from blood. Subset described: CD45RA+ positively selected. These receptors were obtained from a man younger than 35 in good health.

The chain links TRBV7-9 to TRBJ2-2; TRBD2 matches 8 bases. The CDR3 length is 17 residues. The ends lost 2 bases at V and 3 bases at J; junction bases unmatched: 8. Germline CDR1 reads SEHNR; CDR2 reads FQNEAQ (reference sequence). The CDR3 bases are TGTGCCAGCAGCTTAAACCTATTAGCGGGGTACACCGGGGAGCTGTTTTTT. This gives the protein CASSLNLLAGYTGELFF.

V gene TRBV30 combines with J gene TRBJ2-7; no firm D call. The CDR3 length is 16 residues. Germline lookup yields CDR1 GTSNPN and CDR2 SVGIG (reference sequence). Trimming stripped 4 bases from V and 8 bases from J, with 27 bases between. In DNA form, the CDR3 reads TGTGCCTGGACTGGAAGTGGTCGGAGAGCTACTGGGCAGCAGTACTTC. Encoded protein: CAWTGSGRRATGQQYF.

CDR3 amino acids: CASSLANGGAGGWNTQYF. CDR3 in DNA: TGTGCCAGCAGCTTAGCAAACGGGGGAGCGGGAGGGTGGAATACGCAGTATTTT. This chain uses TRBV7-2 with TRBJ2-3, with TRBD2 matching over 10 bases. The CDR3 is made up of 18 amino acids. The junction had 13 bases not matched to a gene; V was cut back by 0 bases and J by 7 bases. CDR1 is SGHTA, CDR2 FQGNSA, per germline.

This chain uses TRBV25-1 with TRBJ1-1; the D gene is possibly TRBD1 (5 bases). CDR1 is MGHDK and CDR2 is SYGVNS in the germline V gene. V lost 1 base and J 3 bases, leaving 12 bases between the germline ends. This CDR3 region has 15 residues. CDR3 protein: CASSESPGGDTEAFF. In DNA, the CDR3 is TGTGCCAGCAGTGAATCACCGGGAGGGGACACTGAAGCTTTCTTT. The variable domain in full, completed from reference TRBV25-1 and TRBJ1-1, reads EADIYQTPRYLVIGTGKKITLECSQTMGHDKMYWYQQDPGMELHLIHYSYGVNSTEKGDLSSESTVSRIRTEHFPLTLESARPSHTSQYLCASSESPGGDTEAFFGQGTRLTVV.

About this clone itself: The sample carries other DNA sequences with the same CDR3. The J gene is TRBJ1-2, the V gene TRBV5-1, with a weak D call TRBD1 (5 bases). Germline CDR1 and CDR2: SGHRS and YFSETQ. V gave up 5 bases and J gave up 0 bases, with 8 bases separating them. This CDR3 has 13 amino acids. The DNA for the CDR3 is TGCGCCAGCAGTTTGACAGCTAACTATGGCTACACCTTC. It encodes CASSLTANYGYTF.